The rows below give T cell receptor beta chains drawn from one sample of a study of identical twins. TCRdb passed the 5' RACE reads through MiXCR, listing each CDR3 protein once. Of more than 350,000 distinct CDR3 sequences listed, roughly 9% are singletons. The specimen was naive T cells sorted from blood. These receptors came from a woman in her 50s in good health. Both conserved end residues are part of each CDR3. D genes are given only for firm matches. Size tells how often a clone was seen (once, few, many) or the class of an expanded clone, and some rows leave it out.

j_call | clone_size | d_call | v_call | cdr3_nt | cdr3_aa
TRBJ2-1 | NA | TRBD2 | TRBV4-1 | TGCGCCAGCAGCCAATTAGGCGGGAGTTTAAATGAGCAGTTCTTC | CASSQLGGSLNEQFF
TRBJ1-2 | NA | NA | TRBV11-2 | TGTGCCAGCAGCCTCCAGGGACATAACTATGGCTACACCTTC | CASSLQGHNYGYTF
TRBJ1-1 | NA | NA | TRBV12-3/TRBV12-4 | TGTGCCAGCAGCCCCCGCCCCCGCACTGAAGCTTTCTTT | CASSPRPRTEAFF
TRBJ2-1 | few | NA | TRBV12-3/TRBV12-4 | TGTGCCAGCAGTTCGAGCTCGTTAAACAATGAGCAGTTCTTC | CASSSSSLNNEQFF
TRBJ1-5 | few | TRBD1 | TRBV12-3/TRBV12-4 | TGTGCCAGCAGGACAGGGGGCAATAAGCCCCAGCATTTT | CASRTGGNKPQHF
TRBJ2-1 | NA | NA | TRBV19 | TGTGCCAGTATGCGGCAGGCCTCGACCCACAATGAGCAGTTCTTC | CASMRQASTHNEQFF
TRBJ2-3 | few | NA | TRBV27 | TGTGCCAGCAGTTTAACGGCGCCGGGGGTGGATACGCAGTATTTT | CASSLTAPGVDTQYF
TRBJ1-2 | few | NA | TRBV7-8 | TGTGCCAGCAGTCCCGGGACCAACTATGGCTACACCTTC | CASSPGTNYGYTF
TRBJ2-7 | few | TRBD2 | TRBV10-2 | TGCGCCAGCACACCCGGGACTAGCGGGATCTTTTTCGAGCAGTACTTC | CASTPGTSGIFFEQYF
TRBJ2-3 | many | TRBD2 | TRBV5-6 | TGTGCCAGCAGCTTGGAATCTAGCGGTACAGATACGCAGTATTTT | CASSLESSGTDTQYF
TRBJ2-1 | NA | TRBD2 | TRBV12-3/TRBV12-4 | TGTGCCAGCAGTTTTTCCACGCCGGGACTAGCGGCTCACAATGAGCAGTTCTTC | CASSFSTPGLAAHNEQFF
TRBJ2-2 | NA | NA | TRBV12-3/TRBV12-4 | TGTGCCAGGGGGGGATTGGCCGGGGAGCTGTTTTTT | CARGGLAGELFF
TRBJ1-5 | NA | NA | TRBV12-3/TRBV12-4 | TGTGCCAGCAGTTTTTCGGCAGTAAATCAGCCCCAGCATTTT | CASSFSAVNQPQHF